Presented here are 7 T cell receptor beta chains from one specimen sequenced in a study of cytomegalovirus exposure and HLA in healthy donors. PCR was performed using 60 Vbeta and 13 Jbeta primers. The assay was immunoSEQ multiplex PCR, and TCRdb's table has in-frame clones only and misses some. The table records under 150,000 clones, around 77% of them present only once. Sequencing was done on a sample of PBMCs. The source of these receptors is a woman aged 45-59 years in good health and CMV-seronegative.

The rearrangement joins TRBV28 to TRBJ2-5; the match to TRBD2 covers 12 bases. CDR1 is MDHEN and CDR2 is SYDVKM in the germline V gene. This CDR3 contains 16 residues. V gave up 4 bases and J gave up 4 bases; unmatched junction bases: 7. The CDR3: CASSSQTSGSLETQYF. The CDR3, as DNA: TGTGCCAGCAGTTCCCAGACTAGCGGGAGTCTAGAGACCCAGTACTTC. Using reference TRBV28 and TRBJ2-5 for the parts outside the CDR3, the full variable domain is DVKVTQSSRYLVKRTGEKVFLECVQDMDHENMFWYRQDPGLGLRLIYFSYDVKMKEKGDIPEGYSVSREKKERFSLILESASTNQTSMYLCASSSQTSGSLETQYFGPGTRLLVL.

This clone was counted between two and nine times. V gene TRBV21-1 combines with J gene TRBJ2-3; the DNA was not used to check the table's D call, TRBD1. TRBV21-1 is given as a pseudogene. CDR3 size: 17 residues. The CDR3 sequence: CASSKAPGQGKTDTQYF. The CDR3, as DNA: TGTGCCAGCAGCAAAGCCCCGGGACAGGGGAAAACAGATACGCAGTATTTT.

V and J are TRBV19 and TRBJ2-6, with TRBD2 identical over 8 bases. The CDR3 spans 15 residues. The J segment lost 4 bases and the V segment lost 7 bases, leaving 6 bases of the junction unmatched. CDR1 and CDR2 from the germline V gene are LNHDA and SQIVND (reference sequence). CDR3 region: CASTKAGAGANVLTF. In DNA form, the CDR3 reads TGTGCCAGTACCAAAGCGGGGGCCGGGGCCAACGTCCTGACTTTC.

The chain has TRBV14 and TRBJ2-1; weak D call: TRBD1 (6 bases). Germline V gene data show CDR1 as SGHDN and CDR2 as FVKESK. The CDR3 runs 13 residues. V was trimmed by 6 bases and J by 9 bases, leaving 15 bases between them. The CDR3 DNA reads as TGTGCCAGCAGTCTAGGGGGTTATACTGAGCAGTTCTTC. It translates to CASSLGGYTEQFF.

J is TRBJ2-5 and V is TRBV30, with a possible D match to TRBD1 (6 bases). Germline V lookup: CDR1 GTSNPN, CDR2 SVGIG (reference sequence). The CDR3 covers 16 residues. V lost 3 bases and J 7 bases, leaving 24 bases between the germline ends. The CDR3 DNA sequence: TGTGCCTGGAGAGGGGCAGGGGCGGTTTTATCAGGGACCCAGTACTTC. It yields the protein CAWRGAGAVLSGTQYF.

There are a few counts of this clone. The CDR3 sequence: CASSQDTGQYYEQYF. CDR3 DNA sequence: TGTGCCAGCAGCCAAGATACAGGACAGTACTACGAGCAGTACTTC. The chain has TRBV4-2 and TRBJ2-7, with a weak D call TRBD1 (6 bases). The CDR3 is 15 residues long. Trimming pared 0 bases from V and 3 bases from J, leaving 12 bases between. Germline V gene sequence: CDR1 LGHNA, CDR2 YNFKEQ.

V and J are TRBV7-6 and TRBJ1-3, with D tentatively TRBD1 (5 bases). There are 14 residues in the CDR3. Per the germline V gene, CDR1 is SGHVS and CDR2 is FNYEAQ. CDR3: CAIDGGMVGNTIYF. The CDR3 region has the DNA TGTGCTATCGACGGGGGGATGGTTGGAAACACCATATATTTT.